This T cell receptor beta chain appears in the sequencing data of a study of human T cells and chemical hapten exposure. Study outcomes and limitations: TCRs above 1 in 1000 frequency stayed constant with DPC sensitization.

This clonotype was detected many times. What it recognizes is unknown. TCRdb analysed the RACE reads with MiXCR anew, one entry per CDR3 protein. The sample lists about 40,000 distinct CDR3 sequences; 3% to 3.5% were seen once. The CDR3 is 15 amino acids. The J segment lost 2 bases and the V segment lost 4 bases, leaving 8 bases of the junction unmatched. CDR1 and CDR2 from the germline V gene are SEHNR and FQNEAQ (reference sequence). As for time point: patch test 2, 6 weeks after DPC sensitization. Treatment specified: therapeutic diphenylcyclopropenone sensitization with weekly scalp DPC. Each patch test followed a blood draw.

Specimen: whole blood, collected in connection with sensitization to the hapten diphenylcyclopropenone (DPC). This clonotype was sampled from a man aged 35-49 years with alopecia areata. Some clones in this sample may be carry-over from other donors' samples. This chain joins TRBV7-9 and TRBJ2-7; 7 nucleotides align to TRBD1. In DNA, the CDR3 is TGTGCCAGCAGCTCACCCCGGGACAGACCCTACGAGCAGTACTTC. It translates to CASSSPRDRPYEQYF.